These T cell receptor beta chains were read from a single sample in a study of blood T cell repertoires in COVID-19. Assay used: immunoSEQ multiplex PCR; TCRdb lists only in-frame clones, some missing. The data contain approximately 180,000 clones, roughly 91% of them singletons. Sequenced: peripheral blood. The receptors derive from a man aged 35 to 55 with active or convalescent COVID-19. Each CDR3 is given without its conserved first and last residue.

TRBV27 | ASSFQAIMNTEAF
TRBV5-1 | ASSAGTATANEQF
TRBV30 | AWRETSGRPGRTQY
TRBV20-1 | SASYGGGTDTQY
TRBV14 | ASSQGPSTPLGVRNTEAF
TRBV5-1 | ASSFSSGTLGETQY
TRBV5-6 | ASSGRTSPNQETQY
TRBV19 | ASRAGGDIQY
TRBV7-9 | AAGGDTVHHGYT
TRBV30 | ASEAPYNEQF
TRBV12-3/TRBV12-4 | ASRNSLTEAF
TRBV6-6 | ASSSSQGTRNTEAF
TRBV28 | ASSSQKGQGGQPQH
TRBV3-1/TRBV3-2 | ASSLTGLNTEAF
TRBV2 | ASSEERTSNNEQF
TRBV3-1/TRBV3-2 | ASSRGGHSGNTIY
TRBV10-3 | AISERLMRTDTQY
TRBV2 | ASMWAPSSSTDTQY
TRBV5-5 | ASSLSGGYGYT
TRBV6-2/TRBV6-3 | ASSPQAGNQPQH
TRBV10-3 | AISEATGRADTQY
TRBV3-1/TRBV3-2 | ASSHGIVGRWSSGANVLT
TRBV28 | ASSSGTGGFPYGYT
TRBV19 | ASRGKIRDRASTGTEAF
TRBV5-4 | ASSLGGRTGSYGYT
TRBV24-1 | ATSDLGHLVPWGRNNEQF
TRBV2 | GGGNTDTQY
TRBV2 | ASRRTSGVGETQY
TRBV5-1 | ASSLDGSNEKLF
TRBV10-2 | ASSESALAGGSEETQY
TRBV5-1 | ASSPTSGGVHPAEQY
TRBV29-1 | STRRWAGRQNTEAF
TRBV5-1 | ASSLDRVTEAF
TRBV28 | ASTRAGGRGNTIY